These T cell receptor beta chains were read from a single sample in a study of T cells in Graves' hyperthyroidism and ophthalmopathy. Each CDR3 protein is one row after TCRdb ran MiXCR on the multiplex PCR reads. The sample yields 350,000 or so distinct CDR3 sequences, around 18% seen once. Sequences were obtained from blood. These receptors came from a woman aged 40-49 years with Graves' ophthalmopathy. Each CDR3 is given with its conserved first and last residue. A D gene is named only where the DNA matches it firmly. Part of the rows lack a size; the others show once, few, many or a class for expanded clones.

>TRBJ1-5|TRBD1|TRBV20-1|15|many
CSARDAGGANQPQHF
TGCAGTGCTAGAGATGCAGGGGGGGCCAATCAGCCCCAGCATTTT
>TRBJ1-5|-|TRBV7-2|15|many
CASSLKEYSNQPQHF
TGTGCCAGCAGCTTAAAGGAATATAGCAATCAGCCCCAGCATTTT
>TRBJ1-1|-|TRBV11-2|15|few
CASSSQFPGNTEAFF
TGTGCCAGCAGCAGCCAATTTCCCGGGAACACTGAAGCTTTCTTT
>TRBJ1-1|TRBD1|TRBV7-9|13|few
CASSLGQHTEAFF
TGTGCCAGCAGCCTGGGACAGCACACTGAAGCTTTCTTT
>TRBJ2-2|-|TRBV10-3|15|few
CAISDPGARTGELFF
TGTGCCATCAGTGACCCGGGGGCGAGAACCGGGGAGCTGTTTTTT
>TRBJ2-2|-|TRBV9|14|many
CASSVESRPGELFF
TGTGCCAGCAGCGTAGAGTCCCGTCCCGGGGAGCTGTTTTTT
>TRBJ1-1|-|TRBV19|14|many
CASSHSGGWTEAFF
TGTGCCAGTAGTCACAGCGGGGGATGGACTGAAGCTTTCTTT
>TRBJ1-3|TRBD1|TRBV9|16|many
CASSPHGTDSGNTIYF
TGTGCCAGCAGCCCCCACGGGACAGATTCTGGAAACACCATATATTTT
>TRBJ1-1|TRBD1|TRBV7-9|12|many
CASSQTGPGAFF
TGTGCCAGCAGCCAGACAGGGCCTGGGGCTTTCTTT
>TRBJ2-5|-|TRBV11-2|15|-
CASSPQLGIKETQYF
TGTGCCAGCAGTCCTCAGCTCGGGATAAAAGAGACCCAGTACTTC
>TRBJ2-7|TRBD2|TRBV9|15|few
CASSVDLAGGSEQYF
TGTGCCAGCAGCGTAGACCTAGCGGGAGGGTCCGAGCAGTACTTC
>TRBJ2-5|TRBD2|TRBV12-3/TRBV12-4|14|-
CASSFTSGVETQYF
TGTGCCAGCAGCTTTACTAGCGGAGTAGAGACCCAGTACTTC
>TRBJ1-1|-|TRBV6-1|14|-
CASSLDFINTEAFF
TGTGCCAGCAGCTTGGACTTTATAAACACTGAAGCTTTCTTT
>TRBJ1-5|-|TRBV12-3/TRBV12-4|12|-
CASSLALEPQHF
TGTGCCAGCAGTTTAGCGTTGGAACCCCAGCATTTT
>TRBJ1-3|-|TRBV28|14|many
CASRPRRVGNTIYF
TGTGCCAGCAGACCCAGGAGGGTTGGAAACACCATATATTTT
>TRBJ2-7|-|TRBV6-1|14|once
CASTPLGHYYEQYF
TGTGCCAGCACTCCCTTGGGACATTACTACGAGCAGTACTTC
>TRBJ1-2|-|TRBV7-2|16|many
CASSLAPQDGNYGYTF
TGTGCCAGCAGCTTAGCGCCCCAGGACGGCAACTATGGCTACACCTTC
>TRBJ2-7|-|TRBV25-1|11|many
CATRDLYEQYF
TGTGCCACCAGGGACCTCTACGAGCAGTACTTC
>TRBJ2-1|-|TRBV6-2/TRBV6-3|12|many
CASSLTINEQFF
TGTGCCAGCAGTTTAACGATCAATGAGCAGTTCTTC
>TRBJ1-2|-|TRBV12-3/TRBV12-4|15|-
CASTQSGLGDYGYTF
TGTGCCAGCACCCAGTCAGGGTTGGGAGACTATGGCTACACCTTC
>TRBJ2-5|-|TRBV28|16|-
CAGSFILANNWGTQYF
TGTGCCGGCAGTTTTATCCTAGCCAACAATTGGGGGACCCAGTACTTC
>TRBJ2-7|TRBD2|TRBV6-1|15|many
CASSGTSGYSYEQYF
TGTGCCAGCAGTGGGACTAGCGGTTACTCCTACGAGCAGTACTTC
>TRBJ1-5|-|TRBV6-5|14|many
CASSFFGPNQPQHF
TGTGCCAGCAGTTTTTTTGGCCCGAATCAGCCCCAGCATTTT
>TRBJ2-2|TRBD2|TRBV6-5|15|many
CASSYSGANTGELFF
TGTGCCAGCAGTTACAGCGGGGCGAACACCGGGGAGCTGTTTTTT
>TRBJ2-7|TRBD2|TRBV6-2/TRBV6-3|15|-
CASSSLAGKYYEQYF
TGTGCCAGCAGTTCACTAGCGGGCAAATACTACGAGCAGTACTTC
>TRBJ2-7|-|TRBV7-2|13|-
CASSSEPDYEQYF
TGTGCCAGCAGCTCGGAACCGGACTACGAGCAGTACTTC
>TRBJ2-5|TRBD2|TRBV19|14|-
CASSGGLAQETQYF
TGTGCCAGTAGTGGGGGACTAGCGCAAGAGACCCAGTACTTC
>TRBJ2-7|TRBD2|TRBV10-3|15|many
CAISESASSGYEQYF
TGTGCCATCAGTGAGTCAGCGTCTAGCGGCTACGAGCAGTACTTC
>TRBJ1-2|TRBD1|TRBV6-2/TRBV6-3|15|-
CASSYSMTGGYGYIF
TGTGCCAGCAGTTACTCAATGACAGGGGGCTATGGCTACATCTTC
>TRBJ2-7|TRBD1|TRBV15|15|many
CATSRAGTGTYEQYF
TGTGCCACCAGCAGAGCGGGGACAGGTACCTACGAGCAGTACTTC
>TRBJ1-5|-|TRBV6-2/TRBV6-3|14|-
CASSTEWSNQPQHF
TGTGCCAGCAGTACCGAATGGAGCAATCAGCCCCAGCATTTT
>TRBJ2-5|-|TRBV28|12|many
CASIRRGETQYF
TGTGCCAGCATTCGGAGGGGAGAGACCCAGTACTTC
>TRBJ2-7|-|TRBV11-2|14|many
CASSLVGNKYEQYF
TGTGCCAGCAGCTTAGTAGGCAACAAATACGAGCAGTACTTC
>TRBJ2-7|TRBD2|TRBV20-1|14|many
CSARRAGGSYEQYF
TGCAGTGCTAGACGGGCGGGGGGCTCCTACGAGCAGTACTTC
>TRBJ2-5|-|TRBV12-3/TRBV12-4|12|many
CASSLQGETQYF
TGTGCCAGCAGTTTACAGGGAGAGACCCAGTACTTC
>TRBJ2-2|-|TRBV27|18|-
CASSATRAGSANTGELFF
TGTGCCAGCAGTGCCACCCGGGCGGGGAGCGCGAACACCGGGGAGCTGTTTTTT
>TRBJ2-5|-|TRBV2|13|-
CASRGTQQETQYF
TGTGCCAGCAGGGGGACACAGCAAGAGACCCAGTACTTC
>TRBJ2-7|-|TRBV18|13|many
CASSQLAQYEQYF
TGTGCCAGCTCGCAACTTGCTCAATACGAGCAGTACTTC
>TRBJ2-2|-|TRBV28|16|many
CASSFLSNSDTGELFF
TGTGCCAGCAGTTTCCTTTCGAACAGCGACACCGGGGAGCTGTTTTTT
>TRBJ1-2|-|TRBV28|15|-
CASSPVARADCGYIF
TGTGCCAGCAGCCCGGTAGCCAGGGCAGACTGTGGCTACATCTTC
>TRBJ2-5|TRBD2|TRBV20-1|14|many
CSAPLLANQETQYF
TGCAGTGCCCCACTACTAGCGAACCAAGAGACCCAGTACTTC
>TRBJ2-7|TRBD2|TRBV19|15|many
CASKGLAGAGAEQYF
TGTGCCAGCAAGGGACTAGCGGGAGCCGGTGCCGAGCAGTACTTC
>TRBJ2-5|-|TRBV11-2|18|few
CASSVHDRTLGGGETQYF
TGTGCCAGCAGCGTCCATGACAGGACACTTGGGGGGGGAGAGACCCAGTACTTC
>TRBJ2-7|TRBD2|TRBV3-1|15|many
CASSQGLTGGGEQYF
TGTGCCAGCAGCCAAGGGCTAACGGGAGGAGGGGAGCAGTACTTC
>TRBJ2-7|-|TRBV27|16|many
CASSSGQQGLWNEQYF
TGTGCCAGCAGTTCCGGACAACAGGGCCTCTGGAACGAGCAGTACTTC
>TRBJ2-5|-|TRBV20-1|13|-
CSADPGSQETQYF
TGCAGTGCTGACCCAGGGTCCCAAGAGACCCAGTACTTC